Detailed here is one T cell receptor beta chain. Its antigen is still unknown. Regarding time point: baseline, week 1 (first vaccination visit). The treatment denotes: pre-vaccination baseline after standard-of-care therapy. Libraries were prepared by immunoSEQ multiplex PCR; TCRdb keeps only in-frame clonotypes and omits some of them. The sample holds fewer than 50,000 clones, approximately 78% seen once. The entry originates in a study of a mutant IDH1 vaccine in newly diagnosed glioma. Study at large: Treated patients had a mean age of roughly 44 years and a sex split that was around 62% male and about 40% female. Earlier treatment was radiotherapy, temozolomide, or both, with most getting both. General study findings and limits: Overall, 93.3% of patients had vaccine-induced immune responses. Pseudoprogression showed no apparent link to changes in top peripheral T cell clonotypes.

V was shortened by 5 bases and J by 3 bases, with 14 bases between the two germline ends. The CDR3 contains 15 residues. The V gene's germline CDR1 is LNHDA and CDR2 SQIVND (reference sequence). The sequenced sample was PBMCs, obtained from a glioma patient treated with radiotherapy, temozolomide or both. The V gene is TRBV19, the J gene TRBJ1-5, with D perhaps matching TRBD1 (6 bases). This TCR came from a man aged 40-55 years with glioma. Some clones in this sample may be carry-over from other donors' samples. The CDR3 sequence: CASSVSDSPNQPQHF. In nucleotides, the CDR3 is TGTGCCAGTAGTGTATCGGACAGCCCCAATCAGCCCCAGCATTTT.